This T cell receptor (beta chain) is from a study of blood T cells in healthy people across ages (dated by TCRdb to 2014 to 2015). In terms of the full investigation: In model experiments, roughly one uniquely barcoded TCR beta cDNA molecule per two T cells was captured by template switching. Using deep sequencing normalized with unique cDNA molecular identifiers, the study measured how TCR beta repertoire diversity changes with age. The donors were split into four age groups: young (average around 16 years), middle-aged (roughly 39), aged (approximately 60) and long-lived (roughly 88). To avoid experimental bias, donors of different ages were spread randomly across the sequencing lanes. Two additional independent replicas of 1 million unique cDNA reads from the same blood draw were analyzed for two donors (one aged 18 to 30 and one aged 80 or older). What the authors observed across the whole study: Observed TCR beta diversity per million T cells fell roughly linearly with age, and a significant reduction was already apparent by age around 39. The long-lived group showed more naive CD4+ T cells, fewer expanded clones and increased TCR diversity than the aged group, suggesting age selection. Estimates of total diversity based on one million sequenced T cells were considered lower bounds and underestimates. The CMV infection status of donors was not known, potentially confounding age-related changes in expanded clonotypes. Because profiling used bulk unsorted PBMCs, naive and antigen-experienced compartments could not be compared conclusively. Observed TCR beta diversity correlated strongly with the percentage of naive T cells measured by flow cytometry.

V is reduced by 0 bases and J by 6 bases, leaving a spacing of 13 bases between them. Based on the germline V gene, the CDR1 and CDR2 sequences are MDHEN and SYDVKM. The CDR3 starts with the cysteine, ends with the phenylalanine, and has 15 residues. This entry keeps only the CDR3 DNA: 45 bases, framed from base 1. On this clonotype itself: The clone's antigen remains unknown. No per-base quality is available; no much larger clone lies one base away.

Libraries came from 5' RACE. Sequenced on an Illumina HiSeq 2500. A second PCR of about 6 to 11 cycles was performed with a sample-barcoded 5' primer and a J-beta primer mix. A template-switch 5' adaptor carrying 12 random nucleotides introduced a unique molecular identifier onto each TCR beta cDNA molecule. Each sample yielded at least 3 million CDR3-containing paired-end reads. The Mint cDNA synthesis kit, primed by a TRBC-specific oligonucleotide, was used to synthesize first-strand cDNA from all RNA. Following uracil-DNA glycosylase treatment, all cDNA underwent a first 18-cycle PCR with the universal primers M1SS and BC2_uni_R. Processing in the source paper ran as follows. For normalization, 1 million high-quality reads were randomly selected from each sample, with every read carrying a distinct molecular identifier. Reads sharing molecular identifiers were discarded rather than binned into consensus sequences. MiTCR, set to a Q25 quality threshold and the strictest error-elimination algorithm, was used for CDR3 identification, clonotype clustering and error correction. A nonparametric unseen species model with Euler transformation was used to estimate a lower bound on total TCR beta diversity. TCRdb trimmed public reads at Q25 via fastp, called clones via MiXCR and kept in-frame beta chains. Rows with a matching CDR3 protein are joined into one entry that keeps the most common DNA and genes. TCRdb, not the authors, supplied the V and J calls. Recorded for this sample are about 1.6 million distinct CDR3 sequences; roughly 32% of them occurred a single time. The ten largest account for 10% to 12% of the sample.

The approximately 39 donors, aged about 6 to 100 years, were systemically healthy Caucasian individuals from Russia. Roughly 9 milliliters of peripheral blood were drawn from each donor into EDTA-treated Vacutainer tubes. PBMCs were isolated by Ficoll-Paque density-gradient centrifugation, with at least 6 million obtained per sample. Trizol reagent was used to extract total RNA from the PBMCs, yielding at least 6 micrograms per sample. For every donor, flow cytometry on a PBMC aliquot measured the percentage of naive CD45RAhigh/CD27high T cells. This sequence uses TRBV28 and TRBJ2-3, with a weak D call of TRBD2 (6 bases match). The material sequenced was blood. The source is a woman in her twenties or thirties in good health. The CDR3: CASSLWGSGVDTQYF. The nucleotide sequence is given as TGTGCCAGCAGTTTATGGGGTAGCGGTGTGGATACGCAGTATTTT. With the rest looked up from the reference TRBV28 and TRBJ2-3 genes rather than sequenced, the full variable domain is DVKVTQSSRYLVKRTGEKVFLECVQDMDHENMFWYRQDPGLGLRLIYFSYDVKMKEKGDIPEGYSVSREKKERFSLILESASTNQTSMYLCASSLWGSGVDTQYFGPGTRLTVL.